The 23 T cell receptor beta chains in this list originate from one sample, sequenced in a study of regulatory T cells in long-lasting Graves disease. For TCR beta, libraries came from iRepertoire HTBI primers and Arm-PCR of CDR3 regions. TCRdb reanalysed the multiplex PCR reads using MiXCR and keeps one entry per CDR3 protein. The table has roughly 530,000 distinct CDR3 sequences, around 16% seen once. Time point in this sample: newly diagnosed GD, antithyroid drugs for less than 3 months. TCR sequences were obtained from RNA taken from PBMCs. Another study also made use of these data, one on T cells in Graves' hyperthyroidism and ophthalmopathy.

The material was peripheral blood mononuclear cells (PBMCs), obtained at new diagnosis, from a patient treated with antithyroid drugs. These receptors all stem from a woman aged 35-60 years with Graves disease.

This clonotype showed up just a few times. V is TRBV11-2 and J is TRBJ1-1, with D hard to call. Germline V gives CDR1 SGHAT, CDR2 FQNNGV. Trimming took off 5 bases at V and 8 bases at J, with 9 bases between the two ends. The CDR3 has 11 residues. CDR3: CASSLPLEAFF. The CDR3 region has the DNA TGTGCCAGCAGCCTCCCCCTCGAAGCTTTCTTT. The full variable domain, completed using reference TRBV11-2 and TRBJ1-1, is EAGVAQSPRYKIIEKRQSVAFWCNPISGHATLYWYQQILGQGPKLLIQFQNNGVVDDSQLPKDRFSAERLKGVDSTLKIQPAKLEDSAVYLCASSLPLEAFFGQGTRLTVV.

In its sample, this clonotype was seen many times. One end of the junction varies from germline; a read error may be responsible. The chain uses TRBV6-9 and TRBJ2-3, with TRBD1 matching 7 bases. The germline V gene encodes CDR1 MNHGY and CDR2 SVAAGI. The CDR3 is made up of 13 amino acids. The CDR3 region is CASSKGGTPLRYF. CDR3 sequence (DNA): TGCGCCAGCAGCAAAGGGGGCACCCCATTGAGGTATTTT.

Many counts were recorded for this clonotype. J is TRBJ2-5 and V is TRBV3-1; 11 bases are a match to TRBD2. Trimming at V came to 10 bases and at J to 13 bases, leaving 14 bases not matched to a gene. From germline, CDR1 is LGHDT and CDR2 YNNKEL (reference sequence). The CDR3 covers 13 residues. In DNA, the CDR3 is TGTGCCACCTCGGGACTAGCGGTAACCGCCTGGTACTTC. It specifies CATSGLAVTAWYF.

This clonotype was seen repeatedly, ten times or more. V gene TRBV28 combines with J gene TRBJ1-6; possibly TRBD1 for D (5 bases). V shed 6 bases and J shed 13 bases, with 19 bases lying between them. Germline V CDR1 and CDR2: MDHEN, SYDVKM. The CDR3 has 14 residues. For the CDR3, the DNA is TGTGCCAGCAGGGGGTCGGGCTTCGGGGCCCCCCTCCACTTT. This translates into CASRGSGFGAPLHF.

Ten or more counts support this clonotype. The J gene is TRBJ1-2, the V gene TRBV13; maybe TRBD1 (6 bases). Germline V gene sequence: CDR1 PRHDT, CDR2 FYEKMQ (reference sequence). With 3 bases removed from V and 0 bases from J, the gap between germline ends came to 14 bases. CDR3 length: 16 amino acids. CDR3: CASSLAPDSSNYGYTF. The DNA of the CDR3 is TGTGCCAGCAGCTTGGCGCCGGACAGCTCTAACTATGGCTACACCTTC.

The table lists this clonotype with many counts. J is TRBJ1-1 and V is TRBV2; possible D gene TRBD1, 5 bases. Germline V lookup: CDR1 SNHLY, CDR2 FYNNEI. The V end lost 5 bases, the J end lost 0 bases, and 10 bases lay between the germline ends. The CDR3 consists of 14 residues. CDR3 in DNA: TGTGCCAGCAGTAACAGGCTCCTGAACACTGAAGCTTTCTTT. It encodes CASSNRLLNTEAFF.

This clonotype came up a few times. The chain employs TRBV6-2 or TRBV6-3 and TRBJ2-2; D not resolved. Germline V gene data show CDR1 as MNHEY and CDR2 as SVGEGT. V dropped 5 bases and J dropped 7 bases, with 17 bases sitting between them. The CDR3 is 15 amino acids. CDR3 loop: CASSEKTRYVGELFF. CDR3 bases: TGTGCCAGCAGTGAAAAGACCCGGTATGTCGGGGAGCTGTTTTTT.

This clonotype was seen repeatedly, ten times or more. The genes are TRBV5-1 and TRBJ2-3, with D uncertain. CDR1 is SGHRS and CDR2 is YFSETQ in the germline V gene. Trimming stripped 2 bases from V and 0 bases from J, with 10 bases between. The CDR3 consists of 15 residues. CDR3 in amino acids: CASSFAALSTDTQYF. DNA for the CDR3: TGCGCCAGCAGCTTCGCAGCGCTGAGCACAGATACGCAGTATTTT.

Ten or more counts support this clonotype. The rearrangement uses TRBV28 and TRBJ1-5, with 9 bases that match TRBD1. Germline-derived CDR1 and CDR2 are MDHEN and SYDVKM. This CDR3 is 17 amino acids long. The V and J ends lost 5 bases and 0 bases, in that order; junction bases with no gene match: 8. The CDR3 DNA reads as TGTGCCAGCAGTCGGACAGGGGTTAGAACTAGCAATCAGCCCCAGCATTTT. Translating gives CASSRTGVRTSNQPQHF.

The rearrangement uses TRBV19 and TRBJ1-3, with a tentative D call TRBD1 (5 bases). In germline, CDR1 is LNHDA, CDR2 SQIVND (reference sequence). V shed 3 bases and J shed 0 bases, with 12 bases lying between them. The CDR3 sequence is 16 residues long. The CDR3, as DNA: TGTGCCAGTAGTATCCGGGACTTACCCTCTGGAAACACCATATATTTT. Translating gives CASSIRDLPSGNTIYF.

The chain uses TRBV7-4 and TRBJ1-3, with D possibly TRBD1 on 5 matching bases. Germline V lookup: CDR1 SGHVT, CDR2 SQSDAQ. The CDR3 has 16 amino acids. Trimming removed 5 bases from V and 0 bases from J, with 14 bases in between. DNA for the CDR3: TGTGCCAGCAGCCCAGGGCCAAAAAGCTCTGGAAACACCATATATTTT. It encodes CASSPGPKSSGNTIYF.

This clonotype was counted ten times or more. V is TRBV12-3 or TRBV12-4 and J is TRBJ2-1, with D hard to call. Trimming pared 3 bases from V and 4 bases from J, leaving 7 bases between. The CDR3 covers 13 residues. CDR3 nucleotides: TGTGCCAGCAGTTTGAAGGGTTACAATGAGCAGTTCTTC. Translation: CASSLKGYNEQFF.

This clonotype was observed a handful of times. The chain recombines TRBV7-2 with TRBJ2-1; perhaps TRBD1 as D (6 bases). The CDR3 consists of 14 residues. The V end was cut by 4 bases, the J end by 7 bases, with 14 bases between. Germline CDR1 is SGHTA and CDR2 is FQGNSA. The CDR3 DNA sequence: TGTGCCAGCAGCTCGACCCCGAGGGGGAATGAGCAGTTCTTC. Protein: CASSSTPRGNEQFF.

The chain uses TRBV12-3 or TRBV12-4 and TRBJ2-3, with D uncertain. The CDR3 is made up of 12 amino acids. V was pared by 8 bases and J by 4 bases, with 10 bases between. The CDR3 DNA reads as TGTGCCAGCCAATTAAGGGCAGATACGCAGTATTTT. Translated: CASQLRADTQYF.

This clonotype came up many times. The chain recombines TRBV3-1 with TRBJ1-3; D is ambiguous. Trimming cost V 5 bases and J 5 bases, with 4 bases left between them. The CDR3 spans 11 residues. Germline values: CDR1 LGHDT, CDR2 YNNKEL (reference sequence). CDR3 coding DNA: TGTGCCAGCAGCGGCCGAAACACCATATATTTT. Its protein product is CASSGRNTIYF. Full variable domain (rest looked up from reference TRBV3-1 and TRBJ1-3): DTAVSQTPKYLVTQMGNDKSIKCEQNLGHDTMYWYKQDSKKFLKIMFSYNNKELIINETVPNRFSPKSPDKAHLNLHINSLELGDSAVYFCASSGRNTIYFGEGSWLTVV.

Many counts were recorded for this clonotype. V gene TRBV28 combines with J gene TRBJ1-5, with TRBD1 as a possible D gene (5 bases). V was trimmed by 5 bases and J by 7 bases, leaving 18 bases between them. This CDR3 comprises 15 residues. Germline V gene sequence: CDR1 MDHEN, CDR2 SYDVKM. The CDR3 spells CASSPLGGTKQPQHF. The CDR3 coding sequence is TGTGCCAGCAGTCCCCTGGGGGGTACAAAGCAGCCCCAGCATTTT.

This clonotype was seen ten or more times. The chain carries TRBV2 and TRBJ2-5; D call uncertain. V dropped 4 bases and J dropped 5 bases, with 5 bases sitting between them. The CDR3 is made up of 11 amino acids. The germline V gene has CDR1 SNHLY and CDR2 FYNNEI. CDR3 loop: CASSGDETQYF. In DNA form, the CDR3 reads TGTGCCAGCAGTGGAGATGAGACCCAGTACTTC.

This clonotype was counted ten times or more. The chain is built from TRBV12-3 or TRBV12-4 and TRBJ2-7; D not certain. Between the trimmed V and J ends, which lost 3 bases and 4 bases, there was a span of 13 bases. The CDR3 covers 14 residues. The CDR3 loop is CASSFGGGRYEQYF. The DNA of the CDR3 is TGTGCCAGCAGTTTTGGCGGTGGCAGGTACGAGCAGTACTTC.

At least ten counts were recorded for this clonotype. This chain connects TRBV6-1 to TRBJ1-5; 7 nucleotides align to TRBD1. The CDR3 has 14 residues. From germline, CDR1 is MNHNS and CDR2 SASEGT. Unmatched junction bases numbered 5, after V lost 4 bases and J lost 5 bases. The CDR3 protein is CASSGQGPDQPQHF. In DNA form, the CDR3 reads TGTGCCAGCAGTGGACAGGGCCCCGATCAGCCCCAGCATTTT.

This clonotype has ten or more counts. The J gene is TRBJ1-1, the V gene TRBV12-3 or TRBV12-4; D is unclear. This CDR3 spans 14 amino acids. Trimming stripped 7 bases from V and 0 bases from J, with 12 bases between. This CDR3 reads CASTTRLMNTEAFF. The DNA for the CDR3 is TGTGCCAGCACCACCCGTCTCATGAACACTGAAGCTTTCTTT.

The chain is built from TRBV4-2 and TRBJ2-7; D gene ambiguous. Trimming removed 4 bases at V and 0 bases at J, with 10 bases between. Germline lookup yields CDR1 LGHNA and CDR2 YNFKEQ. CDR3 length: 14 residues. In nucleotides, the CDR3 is TGTGCCAGCAGCCTGGCGGTCTCCTCCTACGAGCAGTACTTC. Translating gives CASSLAVSSYEQYF.

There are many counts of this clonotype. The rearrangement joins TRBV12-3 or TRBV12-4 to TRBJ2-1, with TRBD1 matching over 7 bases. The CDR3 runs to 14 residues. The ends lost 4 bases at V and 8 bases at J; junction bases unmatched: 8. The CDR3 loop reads CASSSPGTVYEQFF. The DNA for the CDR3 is TGTGCCAGCAGTTCTCCCGGGACAGTTTATGAGCAGTTCTTC.

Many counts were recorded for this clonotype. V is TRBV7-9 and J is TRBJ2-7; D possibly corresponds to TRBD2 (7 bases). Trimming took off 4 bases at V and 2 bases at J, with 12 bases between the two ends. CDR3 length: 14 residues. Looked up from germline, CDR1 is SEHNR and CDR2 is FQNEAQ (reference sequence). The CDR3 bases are TGTGCCAGCAGCTGGGGGGGGGCCCCCTACGAGCAGTACTTC. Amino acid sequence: CASSWGGAPYEQYF.